This entry is about one TCR beta chain. With 5 bases removed from V and 1 base from J, the gap between germline ends came to 15 bases. The CDR3 is 15 amino acids. Germline lookup yields CDR1 SEHNR and CDR2 FQNEAQ (reference sequence). The data belong to a study of blood T cell repertoires in COVID-19. TCRdb's table, derived via immunoSEQ multiplex PCR, lists solely in-frame clones and lacks some. The sample records some 200,000 clones, roughly 87% being singletons. The chain uses TRBV7-9 and TRBJ2-7, with D maybe TRBD1 (5 bases). The receptor's source is a woman aged 30 to 39 who had recovered from COVID-19. Sequenced: PBMCs or T cells enriched from blood (not recorded which). The CDR3 here is CASSRVIPGSYEQYF. The CDR3 nucleotides are TGTGCCAGCAGCCGGGTGATCCCAGGGTCCTACGAGCAGTACTTC.